Following are 20 T cell receptor beta chains from one sample sequenced in a study of post-analysis software for immune sequencing data. The authors incorporated unique molecular identifiers into the TCR beta cDNA libraries. Each CDR3 protein is one row after TCRdb ran MiXCR on the PCR reads. The sample consists of roughly 600,000 distinct CDR3 sequences, 44% of them appearing once. Antigens of these TCRs are unknown. Findings and caveats of the study: Included in a set of about five TRBV segments more frequent in patients than controls were TRBV5-6, TRBV5-1 and TRBV20-1.

The material sequenced was blood. The receptors originated from a girl aged 5-17 years with multiple sclerosis.

The gene calls are TRBV5-1 and TRBJ2-3; D is undetermined. Trimming removed 4 bases at V and 2 bases at J, with 14 bases between. Germline V gene lookup returns CDR1 SGHRS and CDR2 YFSETQ. This CDR3 has 15 residues. CDR3 protein: CASSANIGFTDTQYF. The CDR3 DNA reads as TGCGCCAGCAGCGCCAACATTGGTTTCACAGATACGCAGTATTTT.

This clonotype was detected ten times or more. CDR3 sequence: CASSSPRGDTQYF. The CDR3 DNA is TGCGCCAGCAGCTCCCCCCGCGGGGATACGCAGTATTTT. The chain links TRBV5-1 to TRBJ2-3, with a tentative D call TRBD2 (5 bases). Germline values: CDR1 SGHRS, CDR2 YFSETQ. The CDR3 is 13 amino acids. With 3 bases removed from V and 6 bases from J, the gap between germline ends came to 11 bases.

V usage is TRBV6-2 or TRBV6-3 and J usage is TRBJ2-7; TRBD1 agrees at 8 bases. Per the germline V gene, CDR1 is MNHEY and CDR2 is SVGEGT. The CDR3 is made up of 15 amino acids. V lost 6 bases to trimming and J lost 0 bases; unmatched junction nucleotides: 7. The CDR3 sequence: CASRSGGTGSYEQYF. In DNA, the CDR3 is TGTGCCAGCAGATCTGGGGGGACAGGCTCCTACGAGCAGTACTTC.

V is TRBV12-3 or TRBV12-4 and J is TRBJ2-3, with D possibly being TRBD1 or TRBD2 (5 bases each). Trimming took off 5 bases at V and 4 bases at J, with 16 bases between the two ends. The CDR3 sequence is 15 residues long. The CDR3 reads CASSGRGVSPDTQYF. The CDR3 coding sequence is TGTGCCAGCAGTGGACGAGGGGTTAGCCCAGATACGCAGTATTTT.

CDR3 in amino acids: CASSYSLAGGLNNEQYF. The CDR3 DNA reads as TGTGCCAGCAGTTACTCCCTAGCGGGGGGGCTGAACAATGAGCAGTACTTC. The rearrangement links TRBV6-5 to TRBJ2-1, with 12 positions matching TRBD2. The end of the DNA fits TRBJ2-7 better, so the J call may be wrong. Per the germline V gene, CDR1 is MNHEY and CDR2 is SVGAGI. This CDR3 contains 17 residues.

In regard to this clonotype: At one boundary the junction diverges from the germline segment, which might be a read error. CDR3 sequence (DNA): TGTGCCTGGAGTAGATACAATGGGCAGTTCTTC. It is translated as CAWSRYNGQFF. The gene calls are TRBV30 and TRBJ2-1; no definite D call. Germline V gene data show CDR1 as GTSNPN and CDR2 as SVGIG (reference sequence). The CDR3 contains 11 residues. The variable domain in full, completed from reference TRBV30 and TRBJ2-1, reads SQTIHQWPATLVQPVGSPLSLECTVEGTSNPNLYWYRQAAGRGLQLLFYSVGIGQISSEVPQNLSASRPQDRQFILSSKKLLLSDSGFYLCAWSRYNGQFFGPGTRLTVL.

This clonotype was picked up a small number of times. The chain uses TRBV7-2 and TRBJ2-3, with D uncertain. Per the germline V gene, CDR1 is SGHTA and CDR2 is FQGNSA. This CDR3 has 14 residues. V lost 5 bases to trimming and J lost 5 bases, with 14 bases between them. CDR3 sequence reads: CASSPNLSEDTQYF. The CDR3 nucleotides are TGTGCCAGCAGCCCAAACCTCAGTGAAGATACGCAGTATTTT. The full variable domain, with the rest looked up from reference TRBV7-2 and TRBJ2-3, is GAGVSQSPSNKVTEKGKDVELRCDPISGHTALYWYRQSLGQGLEFLIYFQGNSAPDKSGLPSDRFSAERTGGSVSTLTIQRTQQEDSAVYLCASSPNLSEDTQYFGPGTRLTVL.

The J gene is TRBJ1-1, the V gene TRBV10-3; TRBD1 matches at 11 bases. CDR1 is ENHRY and CDR2 is SYGVKD in the germline V gene. V lost 2 bases, J lost 6 bases, and 8 bases stayed unmatched. The CDR3 covers 16 residues. The CDR3 coding sequence is TGTGCCATCAGTGAGGGGGGACAGGGGGGATTCGCTGAAGCTTTCTTT. It yields the protein CAISEGGQGGFAEAFF.

Notes on this clonotype: At one of its ends the junction is not consistent with the germline gene, which may arise from a read error. This chain links TRBV7-7 with TRBJ2-7; D is possibly TRBD1 (6 bases). The J call is in doubt because the DNA end fits TRBJ2-5 better. The CDR3 contains 14 residues. CDR1 and CDR2 from the germline V gene are SSHAT and FNYEAQ (reference sequence). CDR3 DNA: TGTGCTAGCAGCTTAAGTCAGGGGTTAGAGACCCAGTACTTC. Protein product: CASSLSQGLETQYF.

The chain employs TRBV29-1 and TRBJ1-2; 8 bases agree with TRBD1. V shed 5 bases and J 4 bases; nucleotides not matched to a gene: 6. This CDR3 has 13 amino acids. Per germline, CDR1 SQVTM and CDR2 ANQGSEA. The CDR3 spells CSVMTGASYGYTF. In DNA form, the CDR3 reads TGCAGCGTTATGACAGGGGCTTCCTATGGCTACACCTTC.

The rearrangement joins TRBV28 to TRBJ1-1, with D perhaps TRBD1 (6 bases). Between the trimmed V and J ends, which lost 3 bases and 1 base, there was a span of 18 bases. The CDR3 runs 17 residues. Germline lookup yields CDR1 MDHEN and CDR2 SYDVKM. The CDR3 spells CASSFSWVDRRNTEAFF. The CDR3 DNA sequence: TGTGCCAGCAGTTTTAGCTGGGTCGACAGGCGGAACACTGAAGCTTTCTTT.

The chain combines TRBV20-1 with TRBJ1-1; D is ambiguous. Germline CDR1 and CDR2: DFQATT and SNEGSKA (reference sequence). This CDR3 is built from 12 residues. The V and J ends lost 3 bases and 3 bases respectively, with 8 bases between them. CDR3 DNA sequence: TGCAGTGCTAGCTACAGCCACACTGAAGCTTTCTTT. Translating it yields CSASYSHTEAFF.

A few counts support this clonotype. For the CDR3, the DNA is TGTGCCAGCAGAGGACAGTCCCAAACTTACGGTGAGCAGTTCTTC. This encodes CASRGQSQTYGEQFF. The chain has TRBV6-5 and TRBJ2-1, with D possibly TRBD1 on 6 matching bases. The CDR3 spans 15 residues. Trimming took off 6 bases at V and 9 bases at J, with 21 bases between the two ends. CDR1 is MNHEY, CDR2 SVGAGI, per germline.

The chain links TRBV25-1 to TRBJ2-4; 10 positions agree with TRBD1. V dropped 4 bases and J dropped 15; count of bases not matched to a gene: 6. CDR3 length: 12 amino acids. Germline CDR1 is MGHDK and CDR2 is SYGVNS. The CDR3 DNA sequence: TGTGCCAGCAGTGTGACAGGGGGCCTCTCGTACTTC. As protein: CASSVTGGLSYF.

This clonotype has a handful of counts. The chain joins TRBV11-3 to TRBJ2-7, with 9 positions matching TRBD2. This CDR3 has 15 amino acids. Per germline, CDR1 SGHNT and CDR2 YENEEA. Germline trimming cut 8 bases from V and 0 bases from J; bases unmatched to any gene: 8. CDR3 amino acids: CASSQGGRDSYEQYF. The CDR3, as DNA: TGTGCCAGCTCCCAGGGCGGGAGGGACTCCTACGAGCAGTACTTC.

The genes are TRBV12-5 and TRBJ2-1; 9 bases map to TRBD1. The germline V gene has CDR1 LGHNT and CDR2 FRNRAP. V trimming: 7 bases; J trimming: 4 bases; junction bases outside the gene matches: 8. The CDR3 sequence is 15 residues long. DNA of the CDR3: TGTGCTAGTGCCCCCCGGACAGGGGATTACAATGAGCAGTTCTTC. Amino acid sequence: CASAPRTGDYNEQFF.

This clonotype was counted between two and nine times. This chain links TRBV6-1 with TRBJ2-5; TRBD1 agrees at 8 bases. This CDR3 region has 13 residues. Germline CDR1 and CDR2: MNHNS and SASEGT. V lost 9 bases and J lost 3; bases outside the gene matches: 6. In DNA form, the CDR3 reads TGTGCCAGGGGGGACAGGCTCAAAGAGACCCAGTACTTC. Its translation is CARGDRLKETQYF.

The V call is TRBV4-1, the J call TRBJ2-3, with D possibly TRBD2 on 6 matching bases. Germline V lookup: CDR1 MGHRA, CDR2 YSYEKL. The CDR3 totals 16 residues. The V and J ends lost 4 bases and 1 base respectively, with 15 bases between them. The CDR3 DNA sequence: TGCGCCAGCAGCCCTACGGGACTTGGACGCACAGATACGCAGTATTTT. Translated, it gives CASSPTGLGRTDTQYF.

This clonotype was recorded a few times. The chain is built from TRBV27 and TRBJ2-3, with 7 bases identical to TRBD2. Germline CDR1 is MNHEY and CDR2 is SMNVEV (reference sequence). The CDR3 consists of 15 residues. With 3 bases clipped from V and 3 bases from J, the junction kept 6 bases outside the gene matches. CDR3 DNA: TGTGCCAGCAGTTTTGCGGGAGCGCAGACAGATACGCAGTATTTT. Amino acids: CASSFAGAQTDTQYF.

The table lists this clonotype with a count of one. The CDR3 region has the DNA TGCAGTGCTAGCTTAGATTCCTACGAGCAGTACTTC. Its translation is CSASLDSYEQYF. The gene calls are TRBV20-1 and TRBJ2-7; D gene ambiguous. Germline loops: CDR1 DFQATT, CDR2 SNEGSKA (reference sequence). V was cut by 3 bases and J by 1 base, with 7 bases left in between. This CDR3 is built from 12 residues.